A selection of T cell receptor beta chains follows, all from one sample in a study of metastatic and nonmetastatic thyroid tumors. MiXCR was used by TCRdb to re-call the PCR reads. The table has under 35,000 clones, approximately 17% seen once. Sequenced material: blood. Source of these receptors: a female donor with papillary thyroid cancer or a benign thyroid nodule (not recorded which). Some clones in this sample may be carry-over from other donors' samples. The conserved cysteine and the conserved F or W are not part of the CDR3 here.

J: TRBJ1-2; V: TRBV6-1; CDR3: ASTSGGTYGYT
J: TRBJ2-7; V: TRBV6-1; CDR3: ASSSADSSYEQY
J: TRBJ2-1; V: TRBV20-1; CDR3: SAALGGDYNEQF
J: TRBJ2-5; V: TRBV11-2; CDR3: ASYRTQEGETQY
J: TRBJ2-5; V: TRBV9; CDR3: ASSTLAGGPQETQY
J: TRBJ1-2; V: TRBV4-2; CDR3: ASSQRTGNGYT
J: TRBJ2-7; V: TRBV7-3; CDR3: ASSFPKGAN
J: TRBJ2-3; V: TRBV5-4; CDR3: ASSLTGGGTDTQY
J: TRBJ1-1; V: TRBV2; CDR3: ASSEVPLGGYTEAL
J: TRBJ1-5; V: TRBV28; CDR3: ASSLSAARGPQH
J: TRBJ1-1; V: TRBV28; CDR3: ASSFQTGVGTEAF
J: TRBJ1-2; V: TRBV28; CDR3: ASSSPDRVYGYT
J: TRBJ1-2; V: TRBV20-1; CDR3: SARGGYT
J: TRBJ2-3; V: TRBV19; CDR3: ASSPRSTGRAADTQY
J: TRBJ2-1; V: TRBV27; CDR3: ASSLSNWGTQGNNEQF
J: TRBJ1-2; V: TRBV27; CDR3: ASRAAGGDYGYT
J: TRBJ2-2; V: TRBV9; CDR3: SNSVGGSNTGELF
J: TRBJ1-5; V: TRBV20-1; CDR3: SARLVGEGNQPQH
J: TRBJ1-6; V: TRBV9; CDR3: ASSVEGRSNSPLH
J: TRBJ2-1; V: TRBV5-1; CDR3: ASSKLAVYNEQF
J: TRBJ2-1; V: TRBV20-1; CDR3: SARDSGGSSYNWQF
J: TRBJ2-3; V: TRBV9; CDR3: ASSTLLSGTTQY
J: TRBJ2-1; V: TRBV6-2/TRBV6-3; CDR3: ASSWRGYYNEQF
J: TRBJ2-2; V: TRBV7-3; CDR3: ASRGPLGGELF
J: TRBJ2-3; V: TRBV11-2; CDR3: ASSLDRWGGADTQY
J: TRBJ2-1; V: TRBV4-2; CDR3: ASSQEGPAGGYNEQF
J: TRBJ2-7; V: TRBV5-4; CDR3: ASIPLDRAYEQY
J: TRBJ2-2; V: TRBV20-1; CDR3: SARDRWNTGELF
J: TRBJ2-1; V: TRBV5-1; CDR3: ASSSLAGGPPEQF
J: TRBJ1-1; V: TRBV27; CDR3: ASSLWGGLTWGLGTEAF
J: TRBJ2-1; V: TRBV20-1; CDR3: SARSLAQSYNEQF
J: TRBJ2-2; V: TRBV7-3; CDR3: ASSSSGSQSTGELF
J: TRBJ1-2; V: TRBV7-2; CDR3: ASSLETTNGYT
J: TRBJ1-1; V: TRBV16; CDR3: ASSQRVGGRVNTEAF
J: TRBJ2-2; V: TRBV6-2/TRBV6-3; CDR3: ASNLRSANTGELF
J: TRBJ2-3; V: TRBV6-1; CDR3: ASSEASGGGTDTQY
J: TRBJ1-4; V: TRBV18; CDR3: ASSPIGGGEKLF
J: TRBJ1-2; V: TRBV28; CDR3: ATNRDYGYT
J: TRBJ2-7; V: TRBV9; CDR3: ASSVGQGVSYEQY
J: TRBJ1-2; V: TRBV5-5; CDR3: ASSFGGNYGYT
J: TRBJ1-6; V: TRBV20-1; CDR3: SARENYRGPTYNSPLH
J: TRBJ1-3; V: TRBV6-5; CDR3: ASSTPGQPSTTSGNTIY
J: TRBJ2-7; V: TRBV11-2; CDR3: ASSSLSPYEQY
J: TRBJ1-5; V: TRBV30; CDR3: AWRPGTGYVSNQPQH
J: TRBJ2-2; V: TRBV7-9; CDR3: ASSLIVRSPGELF
J: TRBJ2-5; V: TRBV9; CDR3: ASSLPLSGGGETQY
J: TRBJ2-3; V: TRBV6-4; CDR3: ASSVSGGVGTDTQY
J: TRBJ1-4; V: TRBV11-2; CDR3: ASSLGQGFVNEKLF
J: TRBJ2-7; V: TRBV11-2; CDR3: ASSFQVDRAEQY
J: TRBJ1-2; V: TRBV28; CDR3: ASSRITGQYGYT
J: TRBJ1-1; V: TRBV9; CDR3: ASSVDPGTDTEAF
J: TRBJ1-1; V: TRBV6-1; CDR3: ASTRGRLNTESF
J: TRBJ1-1; V: TRBV6-2/TRBV6-3; CDR3: ASSYPPGVQGLLGTEAF
J: TRBJ2-3; V: TRBV5-1; CDR3: ASSSLTGTDTQY
J: TRBJ2-2; V: TRBV11-1; CDR3: ASSFLGGDRDTGELF
J: TRBJ2-1; V: TRBV11-3; CDR3: ASSLDGAGIEQF
J: TRBJ2-2; V: TRBV11-3; CDR3: ASSRLSGAHTGELF
J: TRBJ2-1; V: TRBV6-2/TRBV6-3; CDR3: ASSYEAGQF
J: TRBJ2-4; V: TRBV2; CDR3: ASSDGLAGGPNIQY